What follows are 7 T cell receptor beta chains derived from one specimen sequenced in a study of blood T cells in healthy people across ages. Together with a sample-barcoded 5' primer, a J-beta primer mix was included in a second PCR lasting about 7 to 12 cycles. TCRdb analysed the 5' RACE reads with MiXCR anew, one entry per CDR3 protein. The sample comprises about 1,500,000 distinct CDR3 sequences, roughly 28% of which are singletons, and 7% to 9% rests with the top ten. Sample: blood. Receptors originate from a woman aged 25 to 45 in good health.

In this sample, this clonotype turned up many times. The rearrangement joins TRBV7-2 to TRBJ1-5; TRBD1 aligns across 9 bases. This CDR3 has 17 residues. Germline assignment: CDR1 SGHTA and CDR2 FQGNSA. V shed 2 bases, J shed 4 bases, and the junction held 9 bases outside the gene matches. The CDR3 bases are TGTGCCAGCAGCTTATCCCCCGCGGACAGGGGAAATCAGCCCCAGCATTTT. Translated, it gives CASSLSPADRGNQPQHF.

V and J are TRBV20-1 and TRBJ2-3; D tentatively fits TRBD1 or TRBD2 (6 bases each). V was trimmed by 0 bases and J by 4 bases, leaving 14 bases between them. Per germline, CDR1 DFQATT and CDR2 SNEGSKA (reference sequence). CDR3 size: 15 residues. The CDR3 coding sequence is TGCAGTGCTAGAGAGGGGGGCGGGTTCCCAGATACGCAGTATTTT. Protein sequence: CSAREGGGFPDTQYF.

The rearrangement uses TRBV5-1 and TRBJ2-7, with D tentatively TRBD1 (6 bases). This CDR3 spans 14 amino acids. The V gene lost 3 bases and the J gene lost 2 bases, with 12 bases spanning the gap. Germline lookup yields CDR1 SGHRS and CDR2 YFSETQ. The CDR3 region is CASSWVGTPYEQYF. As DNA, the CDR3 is TGCGCCAGCAGCTGGGTTGGGACACCCTACGAGCAGTACTTC. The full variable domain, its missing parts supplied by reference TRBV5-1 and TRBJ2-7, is KAGVTQTPRYLIKTRGQQVTLSCSPISGHRSVSWYQQTPGQGLQFLFEYFSETQRNKGNFPGRFSGRQFSNSRSEMNVSTLELGDSALYLCASSWVGTPYEQYFGPGTRLTVT.

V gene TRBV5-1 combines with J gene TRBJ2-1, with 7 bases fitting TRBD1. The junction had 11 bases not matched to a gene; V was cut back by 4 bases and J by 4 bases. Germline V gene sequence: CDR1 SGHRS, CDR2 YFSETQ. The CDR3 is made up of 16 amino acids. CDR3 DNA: TGCGCCAGCAGCCCAAGGACAGGCAACTTTTACAATGAGCAGTTCTTC. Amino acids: CASSPRTGNFYNEQFF.

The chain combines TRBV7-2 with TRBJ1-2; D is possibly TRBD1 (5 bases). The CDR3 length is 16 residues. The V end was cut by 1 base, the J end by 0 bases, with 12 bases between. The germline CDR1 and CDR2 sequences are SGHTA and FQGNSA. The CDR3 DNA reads TGTGCCAGCAGCTTAGGTTGGTACAGGCCTAACTATGGCTACACCTTC. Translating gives CASSLGWYRPNYGYTF.

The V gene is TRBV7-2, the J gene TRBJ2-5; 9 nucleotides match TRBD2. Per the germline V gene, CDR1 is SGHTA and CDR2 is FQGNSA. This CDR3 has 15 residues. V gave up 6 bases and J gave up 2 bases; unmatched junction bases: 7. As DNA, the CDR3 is TGTGCCAGCAGGGTACGAGCGGGAGGACAAGAGACCCAGTACTTC. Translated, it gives CASRVRAGGQETQYF.

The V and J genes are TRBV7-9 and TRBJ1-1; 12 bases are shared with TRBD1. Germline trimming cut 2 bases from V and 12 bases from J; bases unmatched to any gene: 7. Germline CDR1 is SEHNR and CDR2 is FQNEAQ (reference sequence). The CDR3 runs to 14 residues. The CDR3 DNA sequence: TGTGCCAGCAGCTTACTCGGGACAGGGGGCCTGACTTTCTTT. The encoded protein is CASSLLGTGGLTFF. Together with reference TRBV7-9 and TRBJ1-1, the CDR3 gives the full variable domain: DTGVSQNPRHKITKRGQNVTFRCDPISEHNRLYWYRQTLGQGPEFLTYFQNEAQLEKSRLLSDRFSAERPKGSFSTLEIQRTEQGDSAMYLCASSLLGTGGLTFFGQGTRLTVV.